Presented here are 4 T cell receptor beta chains from one specimen sequenced in a study of cytomegalovirus exposure and HLA in healthy donors. Primers included in the PCR were 60 Vbeta and 13 Jbeta primers. Sequenced by immunoSEQ multiplex PCR; TCRdb stores in-frame clones only, minus some. This table holds under 65,000 clones. Sequenced: PBMCs. The receptors here all came from a woman in her late teens or twenties in good health and CMV-seronegative.

This rearrangement joins TRBV6-5 to TRBJ1-6; the D gene is possibly TRBD1 (5 bases). CDR1 is MNHEY and CDR2 is SVGAGI in the germline V gene. The CDR3 is 16 residues long. The V end lost 0 bases, the J end lost 6 bases, and 12 bases lay between the germline ends. CDR3 sequence reads: CASSYSPGGPNSPLHF. CDR3 coding DNA: TGTGCCAGCAGTTACTCGCCCGGGGGTCCTAATTCACCCCTCCACTTT.

The V gene is TRBV4-1, the J gene TRBJ1-1, with D hard to call. Germline CDR1 is MGHRA and CDR2 is YSYEKL. V lost 5 bases and J 2 bases, leaving 15 bases between the germline ends. This CDR3 spans 15 amino acids. This CDR3 reads CASSARTGSNTEAFF. CDR3 coding DNA: TGCGCCAGCAGCGCTCGCACGGGTTCCAACACTGAAGCTTTCTTT.

The chain uses TRBV5-1 and TRBJ2-3; TRBD2 agrees at 7 bases. V lost 4 bases and J lost 2; bases outside the gene matches: 13. This CDR3 region has 17 residues. Germline values: CDR1 SGHRS, CDR2 YFSETQ. The CDR3 protein is CASSPRPGGPLTDTQYF. The CDR3, as DNA: TGCGCCAGCAGCCCCCGACCGGGGGGTCCCCTCACAGATACGCAGTATTTT.

As regards this clone: Other DNA sequences from this sample encode an identical CDR3 as well. This chain links TRBV9 with TRBJ2-1, with TRBD2 matching over 7 bases. Trimming took 0 bases from V and 0 from J; bases not matched to a gene: 3. This CDR3 is built from 16 residues. Germline V gives CDR1 SGDLS, CDR2 YYNGEE. This chain's CDR3 is CASSVGGGSSYNEQFF. The CDR3 coding sequence is TGTGCCAGCAGCGTAGGGGGCGGGAGCTCCTACAATGAGCAGTTCTTC.